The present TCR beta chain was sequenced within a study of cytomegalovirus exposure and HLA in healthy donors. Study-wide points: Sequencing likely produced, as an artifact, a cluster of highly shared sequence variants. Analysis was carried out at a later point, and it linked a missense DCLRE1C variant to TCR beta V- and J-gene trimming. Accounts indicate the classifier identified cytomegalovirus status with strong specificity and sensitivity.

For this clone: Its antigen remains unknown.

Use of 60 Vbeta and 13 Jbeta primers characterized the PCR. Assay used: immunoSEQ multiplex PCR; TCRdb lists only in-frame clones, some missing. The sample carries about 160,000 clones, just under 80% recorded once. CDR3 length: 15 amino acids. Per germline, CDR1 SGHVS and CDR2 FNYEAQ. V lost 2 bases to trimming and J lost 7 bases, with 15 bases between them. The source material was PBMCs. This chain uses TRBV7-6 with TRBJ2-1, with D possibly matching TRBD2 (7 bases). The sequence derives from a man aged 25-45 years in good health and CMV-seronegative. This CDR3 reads CASSLTGTLANEQFF. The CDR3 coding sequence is TGTGCCAGCAGCTTAACGGGGACACTAGCGAATGAGCAGTTCTTC. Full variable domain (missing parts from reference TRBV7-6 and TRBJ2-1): GAGVSQSPRYKVTKRGQDVALRCDPISGHVSLYWYRQALGQGPEFLTYFNYEAQQDKSGLPNDRFSAERPEGSISTLTIQRTEQRDSAMYRCASSLTGTLANEQFFGPGTRLTVL.